This T cell receptor beta chain was profiled in a study of cytomegalovirus exposure and HLA in healthy donors. The CDR3 runs 16 residues. Per the germline V gene, CDR1 is LNHDA and CDR2 is SQIVND (reference sequence). V lost 5 bases, J lost 7 bases, and 22 bases lay in between. This clone was seen a few times. Its antigen is currently unknown. With 60 Vbeta and 13 Jbeta primers, the PCR was carried out. Some clones are missing from TCRdb's copy, which holds only in-frame ones; the method was immunoSEQ multiplex PCR. The table includes more than 95,000 clones, about three quarters detected once. Study-level points and caveats: Compared with the roughly 700-donor mean, an Asian-associated ancestry cluster reportedly had fewer N-insertions, according to a later analysis. Altogether, more than 150 TCR beta chains were recorded as cytomegalovirus-associated.

V is TRBV19 and J is TRBJ2-3, with D possibly TRBD1 on 5 matching bases. This sequence originates from a male donor in good health and CMV-seronegative. Input material: PBMCs. The CDR3 is CASSQGQASPQNTQYF. For the CDR3, the DNA is TGTGCCAGTAGTCAGGGTCAGGCCTCACCCCAAAATACGCAGTATTTT.